Below, 8 T cell receptor beta chains from the same sample are listed, as sequenced in a study of T cell responses to AZD1222 COVID-19 vaccine. The assay was immunoSEQ multiplex PCR, and TCRdb's table has in-frame clones only and misses some. The sample includes 150,000 or so clones, 90% to 95% seen only once; the top ten take about 8.6%. The sample consisted of peripheral blood, taken on day 0 of AZD1222 vaccination. The receptors were gathered from an adult in good health.

V is TRBV18 and J is TRBJ2-7; possible D gene TRBD1, 6 bases. The CDR3 covers 15 residues. The germline V and J ends were trimmed by 5 bases and 2 bases, with 16 bases remaining between them. From germline, CDR1 is KGHSH and CDR2 LQKENI. The CDR3 reads CASSTTGSHTYEQYF. The CDR3 DNA follows: TGTGCCAGCTCAACAACAGGGAGTCATACCTACGAGCAGTACTTC.

The V and J genes are TRBV3-1 (or the pseudogene TRBV3-2) and TRBJ1-5, with 9 bases aligning to TRBD1. V lost 2 bases, J lost 5 bases, and 7 bases stayed unmatched. Germline V gene lookup returns CDR1 LGHDT and CDR2 YNNKEL (reference sequence). This CDR3 has 16 amino acids. CDR3 sequence: CASSQFTGGADQPQHF. The CDR3 DNA follows: TGTGCCAGCAGCCAATTTACAGGGGGCGCCGATCAGCCCCAGCATTTT.

The rearrangement links TRBV7-3 to TRBJ2-7; D is perhaps TRBD1 or TRBD2 (6 bases each). The CDR3 loop spans 14 amino acids. CDR1 and CDR2 (germline): SGHTA, FQGTGA. Trimming took 4 bases from V and 5 from J, leaving 15 bases between them. The chain's CDR3 is CASSYEGGIDEQYF. As DNA, the CDR3 is TGTGCCAGCAGCTATGAGGGGGGCATCGACGAGCAGTACTTC.

The chain joins TRBV4-1 to TRBJ1-2; a possible D gene is TRBD1 (6 bases). This CDR3 is built from 14 residues. Trimming removed 4 bases from V and 1 base from J, with 10 bases in between. From germline, CDR1 is MGHRA and CDR2 YSYEKL. The CDR3 sequence: CASSLHRDNYGYTF. The CDR3 region has the DNA TGCGCCAGCAGCCTGCACAGGGATAACTATGGCTACACCTTC.

The chain recombines TRBV19 with TRBJ2-2; no reliable D call. Germline V CDR1 and CDR2: LNHDA, SQIVND (reference sequence). V was cut by 6 bases and J by 5 bases, with 4 bases left in between. This CDR3 is built from 11 residues. The CDR3 bases are TGTGCCAGTAGGGAGACCGGGGAGCTGTTTTTT. It encodes CASRETGELFF. Filled out from reference TRBV19 and TRBJ2-2, the complete variable domain reads DGGITQSPKYLFRKEGQNVTLSCEQNLNHDAMYWYRQDPGQGLRLIYYSQIVNDFQKGDIAEGYSVSREKKESFPLTVTSAQKNPTAFYLCASRETGELFFGEGSRLTVL.

The rearrangement joins TRBV28 to TRBJ1-6; D gene unclear. The CDR3 is 15 amino acids. Trimming left V 3 bases short and J 10 bases short, with 16 bases between. Per germline, CDR1 MDHEN and CDR2 SYDVKM. The CDR3 sequence is CASSFIAIPRSPLHF. The CDR3 DNA sequence: TGTGCCAGCAGTTTTATCGCGATCCCGAGGTCACCCCTCCACTTT.

The chain is built from TRBV29-1 and TRBJ2-4; either TRBD1 or TRBD2 may fit D (5 bases each). The germline V and J ends were trimmed by 7 bases and 6 bases, with 19 bases remaining between them. Per the germline V gene, CDR1 is SQVTM and CDR2 is ANQGSEA. CDR3 length: 14 amino acids. CDR3 sequence: CSAHNQAGGNIQYF. CDR3 coding DNA: TGCAGCGCTCACAACCAGGCTGGGGGAAACATTCAGTACTTC.

This clone was counted only a few times. The rearrangement joins TRBV7-9 to TRBJ2-7, with unresolved D. This CDR3 region has 12 residues. Trimming left V 5 bases short and J 5 bases short, with 10 bases between. Germline V gene lookup returns CDR1 SEHNR and CDR2 FQNEAQ (reference sequence). This CDR3 reads CASSVQANEQYF. The DNA of the CDR3 is TGTGCCAGCAGCGTCCAGGCGAACGAGCAGTACTTC.